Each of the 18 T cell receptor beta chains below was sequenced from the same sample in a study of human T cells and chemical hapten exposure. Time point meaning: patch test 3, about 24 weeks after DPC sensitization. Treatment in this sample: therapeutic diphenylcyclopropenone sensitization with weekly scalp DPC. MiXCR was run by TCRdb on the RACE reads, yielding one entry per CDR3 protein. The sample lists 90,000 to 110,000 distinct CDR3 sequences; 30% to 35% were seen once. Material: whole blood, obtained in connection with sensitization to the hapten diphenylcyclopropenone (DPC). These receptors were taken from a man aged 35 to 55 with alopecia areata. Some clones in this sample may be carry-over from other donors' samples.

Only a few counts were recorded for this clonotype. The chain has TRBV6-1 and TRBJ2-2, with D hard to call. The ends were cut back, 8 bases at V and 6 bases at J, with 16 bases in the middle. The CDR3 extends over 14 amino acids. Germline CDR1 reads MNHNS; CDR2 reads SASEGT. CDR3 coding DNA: TGTGCCAGCGAATTTGGGGTTGGGGCCGGGGAGCTGTTTTTT. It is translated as CASEFGVGAGELFF.

The CDR3 loop is CASSLVRDKNIQYF. The CDR3 nucleotides are TGTGCCAGCAGCTTAGTCAGGGACAAAAACATTCAGTACTTC. The V gene is TRBV7-8, the J gene TRBJ2-4; D may be TRBD1 (5 bases). Germline loops: CDR1 SGHVS, CDR2 FQNEAQ. This CDR3 spans 14 amino acids. V was pared by 1 base and J by 3 bases, with 7 bases between.

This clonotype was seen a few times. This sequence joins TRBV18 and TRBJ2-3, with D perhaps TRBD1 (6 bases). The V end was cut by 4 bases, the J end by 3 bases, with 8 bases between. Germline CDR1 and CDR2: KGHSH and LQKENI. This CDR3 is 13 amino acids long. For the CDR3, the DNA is TGTGCCAGCTCACGGGGGCAGACAGATACGCAGTATTTT. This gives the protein CASSRGQTDTQYF.

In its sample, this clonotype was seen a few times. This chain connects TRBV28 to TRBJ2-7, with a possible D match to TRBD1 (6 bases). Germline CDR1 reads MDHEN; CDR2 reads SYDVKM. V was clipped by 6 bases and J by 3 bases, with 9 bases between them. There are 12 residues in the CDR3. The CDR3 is CASSQGYYEQYF. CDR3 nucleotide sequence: TGTGCCAGCAGCCAGGGGTACTACGAGCAGTACTTC.

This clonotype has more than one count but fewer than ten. DNA for the CDR3: TGTGCCAGCAGCGTCGACGGTCTAGCCAAAAACATTCAGTACTTC. It translates to CASSVDGLAKNIQYF. The chain is built from TRBV7-3 and TRBJ2-4; D is undetermined. V lost 5 bases and J 0 bases, leaving 11 bases between the germline ends. The CDR3 sequence is 15 residues long. Germline V gene sequence: CDR1 SGHTA, CDR2 FQGTGA.

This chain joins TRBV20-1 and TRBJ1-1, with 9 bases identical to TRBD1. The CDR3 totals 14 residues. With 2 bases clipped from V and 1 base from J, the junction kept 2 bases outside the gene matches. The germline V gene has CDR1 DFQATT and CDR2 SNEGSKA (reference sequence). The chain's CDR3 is CSARWGQGNTEAFF. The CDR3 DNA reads TGCAGTGCTAGATGGGGACAGGGGAACACTGAAGCTTTCTTT.

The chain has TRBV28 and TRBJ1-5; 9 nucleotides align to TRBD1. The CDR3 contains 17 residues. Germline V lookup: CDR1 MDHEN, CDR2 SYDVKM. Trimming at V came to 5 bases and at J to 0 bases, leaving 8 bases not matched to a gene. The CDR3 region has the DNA TGTGCCAGCAGTCTAATACAGGGGGCGGGTAGCAATCAGCCCCAGCATTTT. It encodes CASSLIQGAGSNQPQHF.

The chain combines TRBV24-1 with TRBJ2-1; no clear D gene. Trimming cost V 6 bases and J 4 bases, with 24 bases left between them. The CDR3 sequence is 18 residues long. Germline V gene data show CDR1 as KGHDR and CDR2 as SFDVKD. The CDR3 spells CATSSGGLRSGVYNEQFF. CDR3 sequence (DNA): TGTGCCACCAGTAGTGGCGGCCTCCGATCAGGTGTGTACAATGAGCAGTTCTTC.

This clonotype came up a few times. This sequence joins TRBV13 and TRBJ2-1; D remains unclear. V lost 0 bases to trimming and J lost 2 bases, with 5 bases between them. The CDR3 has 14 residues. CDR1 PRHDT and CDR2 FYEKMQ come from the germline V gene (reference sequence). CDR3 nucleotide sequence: TGTGCCAGCAGCTTAGGTGACACCTACAATGAGCAGTTCTTC. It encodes CASSLGDTYNEQFF.

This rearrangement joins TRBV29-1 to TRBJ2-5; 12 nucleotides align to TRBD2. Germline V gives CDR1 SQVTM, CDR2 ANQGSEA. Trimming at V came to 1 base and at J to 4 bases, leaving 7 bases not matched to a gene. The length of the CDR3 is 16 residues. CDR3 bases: TGCAGCGTTGAAGTCAGAGGACTAGCGGGACCAGAGACCCAGTACTTC. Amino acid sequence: CSVEVRGLAGPETQYF.

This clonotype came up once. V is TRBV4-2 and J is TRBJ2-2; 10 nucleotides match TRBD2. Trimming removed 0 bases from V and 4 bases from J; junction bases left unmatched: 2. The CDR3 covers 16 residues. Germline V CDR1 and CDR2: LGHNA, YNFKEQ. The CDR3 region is CASSQEASGSTGELFF. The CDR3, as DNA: TGTGCCAGCAGCCAAGAGGCTAGCGGGAGCACCGGGGAGCTGTTTTTT.

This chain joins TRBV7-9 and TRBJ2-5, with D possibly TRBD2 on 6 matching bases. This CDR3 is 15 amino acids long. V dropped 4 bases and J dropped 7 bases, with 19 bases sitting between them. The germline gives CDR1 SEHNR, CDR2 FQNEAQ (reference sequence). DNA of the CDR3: TGTGCCAGCAGCTATGGGACTGCGGCTCAGGTGACCCAGTACTTC. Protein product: CASSYGTAAQVTQYF.

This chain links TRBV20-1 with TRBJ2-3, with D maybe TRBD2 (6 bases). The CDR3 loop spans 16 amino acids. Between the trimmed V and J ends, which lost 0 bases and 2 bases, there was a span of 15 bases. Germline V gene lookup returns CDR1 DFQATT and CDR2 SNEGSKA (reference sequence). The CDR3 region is CSARDQASALTDTQYF. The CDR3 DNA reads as TGCAGTGCTAGAGATCAGGCTAGCGCCCTCACAGATACGCAGTATTTT.

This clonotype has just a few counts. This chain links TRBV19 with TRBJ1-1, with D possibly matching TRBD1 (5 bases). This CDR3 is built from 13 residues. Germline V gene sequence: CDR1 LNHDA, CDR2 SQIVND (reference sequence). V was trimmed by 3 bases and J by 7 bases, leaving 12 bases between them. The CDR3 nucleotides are TGTGCCAGTAGTATCGCCCTTCAGGGTGAAGCTTTCTTT. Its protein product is CASSIALQGEAFF.

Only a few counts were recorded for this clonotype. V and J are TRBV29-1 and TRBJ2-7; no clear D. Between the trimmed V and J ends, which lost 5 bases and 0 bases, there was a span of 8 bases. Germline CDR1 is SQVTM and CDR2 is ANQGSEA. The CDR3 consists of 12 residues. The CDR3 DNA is TGCAGCGTTACGACAAACTCCTACGAGCAGTACTTC. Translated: CSVTTNSYEQYF.

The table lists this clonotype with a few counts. CDR3 in DNA: TGCAGCGTTCCCCGGCGTGGGGGGCTAGACGGGGAGCTGTTTTTT. It is translated as CSVPRRGGLDGELFF. V and J are TRBV29-1 and TRBJ2-2; D assignment may be TRBD1 or TRBD2 (6 bases each). Trimming pared 5 bases from V and 7 bases from J, leaving 20 bases between. The CDR3 has 15 residues. The germline V gene encodes CDR1 SQVTM and CDR2 ANQGSEA.

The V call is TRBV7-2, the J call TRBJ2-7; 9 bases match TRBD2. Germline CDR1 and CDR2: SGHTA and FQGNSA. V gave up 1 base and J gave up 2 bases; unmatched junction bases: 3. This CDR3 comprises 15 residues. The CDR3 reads CASSLVAGGAYEQYV. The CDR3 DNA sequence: TGTGCCAGCAGCTTAGTTGCGGGAGGGGCCTACGAGCAGTACGTC.

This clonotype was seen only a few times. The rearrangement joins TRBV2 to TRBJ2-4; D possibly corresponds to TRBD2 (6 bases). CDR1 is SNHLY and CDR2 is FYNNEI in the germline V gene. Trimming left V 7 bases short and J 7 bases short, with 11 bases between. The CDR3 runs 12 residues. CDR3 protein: CASTGVGNIQYF. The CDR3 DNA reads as TGTGCCAGCACGGGGGTAGGCAACATTCAGTACTTC. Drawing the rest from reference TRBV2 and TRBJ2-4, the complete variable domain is EPEVTQTPSHQVTQMGQEVILRCVPISNHLYFYWYRQILGQKVEFLVSFYNNEISEKSEIFDDQFSVERPDGSNFTLKIRSTKLEDSAMYFCASTGVGNIQYFGAGTRLSVL.